This T cell receptor (beta chain) came from a study of a mutant IDH1 vaccine in newly diagnosed glioma. Germline V gene lookup returns CDR1 SEHNR and CDR2 FQNEAQ (reference sequence). J lost 7 bases, V lost 6 bases, and 11 bases had no gene match. This CDR3 is built from 16 residues. Time point: baseline, week 1 (first vaccination visit). The treatment is: pre-vaccination baseline after standard-of-care therapy. The protocol was immunoSEQ multiplex PCR, while the TCRdb copy is restricted to in-frame clones and leaves out a portion. The repertoire holds 75,000 to 100,000 clones, with over 70% as singletons.

The origin of this receptor is a man aged 35 to 55 with glioma. Some clones in this sample may be carry-over from other donors' samples. The rearrangement joins TRBV7-9 to TRBJ1-6, with 8 bases that match TRBD1. This specimen was PBMCs, taken from a glioma patient treated with radiotherapy, temozolomide or both. Here the CDR3 DNA reads TGTGCCAGCAGTTCCCGGACAGGGACCAGCAATTCACCCCTCCACTTT. It translates to CASSSRTGTSNSPLHF.